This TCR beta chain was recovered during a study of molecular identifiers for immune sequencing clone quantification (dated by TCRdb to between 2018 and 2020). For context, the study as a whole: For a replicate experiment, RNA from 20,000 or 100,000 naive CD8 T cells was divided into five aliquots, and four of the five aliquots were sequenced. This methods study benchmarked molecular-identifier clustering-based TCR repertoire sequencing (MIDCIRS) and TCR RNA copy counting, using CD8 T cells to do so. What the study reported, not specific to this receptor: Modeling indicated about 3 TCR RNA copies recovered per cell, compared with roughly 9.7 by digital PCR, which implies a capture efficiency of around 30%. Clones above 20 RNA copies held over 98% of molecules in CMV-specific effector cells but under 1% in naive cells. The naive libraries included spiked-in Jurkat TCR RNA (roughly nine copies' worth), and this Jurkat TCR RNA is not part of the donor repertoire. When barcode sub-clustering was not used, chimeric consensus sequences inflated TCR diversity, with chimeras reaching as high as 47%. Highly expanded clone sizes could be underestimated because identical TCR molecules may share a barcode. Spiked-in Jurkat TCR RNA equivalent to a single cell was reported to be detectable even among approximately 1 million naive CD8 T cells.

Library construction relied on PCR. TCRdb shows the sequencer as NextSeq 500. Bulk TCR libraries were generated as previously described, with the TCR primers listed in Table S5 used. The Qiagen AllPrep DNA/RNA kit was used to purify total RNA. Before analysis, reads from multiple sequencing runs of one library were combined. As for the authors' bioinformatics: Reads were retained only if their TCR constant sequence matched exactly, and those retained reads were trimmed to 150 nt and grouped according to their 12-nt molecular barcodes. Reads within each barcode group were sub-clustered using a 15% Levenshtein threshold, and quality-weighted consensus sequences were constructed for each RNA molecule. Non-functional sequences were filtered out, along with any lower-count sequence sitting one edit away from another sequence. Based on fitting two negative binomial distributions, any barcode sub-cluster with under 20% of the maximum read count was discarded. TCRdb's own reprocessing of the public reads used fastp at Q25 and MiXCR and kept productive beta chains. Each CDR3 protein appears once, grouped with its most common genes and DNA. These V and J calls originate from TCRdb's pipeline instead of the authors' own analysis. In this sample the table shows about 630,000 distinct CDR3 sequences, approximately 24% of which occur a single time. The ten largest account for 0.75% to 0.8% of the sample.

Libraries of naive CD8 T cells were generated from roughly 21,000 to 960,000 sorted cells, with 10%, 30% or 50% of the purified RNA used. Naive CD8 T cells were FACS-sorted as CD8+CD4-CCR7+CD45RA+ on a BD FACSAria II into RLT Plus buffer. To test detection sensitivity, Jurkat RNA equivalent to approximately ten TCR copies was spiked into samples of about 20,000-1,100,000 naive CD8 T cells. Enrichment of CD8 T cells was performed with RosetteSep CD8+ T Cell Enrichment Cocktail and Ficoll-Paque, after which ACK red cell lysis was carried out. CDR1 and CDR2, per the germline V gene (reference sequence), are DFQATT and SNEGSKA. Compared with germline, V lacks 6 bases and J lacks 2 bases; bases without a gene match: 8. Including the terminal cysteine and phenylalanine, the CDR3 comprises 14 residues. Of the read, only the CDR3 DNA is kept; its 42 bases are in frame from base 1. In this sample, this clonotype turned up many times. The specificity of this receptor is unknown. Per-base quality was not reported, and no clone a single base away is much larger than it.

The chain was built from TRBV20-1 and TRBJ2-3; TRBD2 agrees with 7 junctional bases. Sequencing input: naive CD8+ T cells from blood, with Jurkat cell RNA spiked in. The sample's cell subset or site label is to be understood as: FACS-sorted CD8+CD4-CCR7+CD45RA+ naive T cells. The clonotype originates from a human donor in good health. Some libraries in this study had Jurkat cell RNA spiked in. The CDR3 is CSAPGTTDTDTQYF. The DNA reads TGCAGTGCGCCCGGGACTACCGACACAGATACGCAGTATTTT.